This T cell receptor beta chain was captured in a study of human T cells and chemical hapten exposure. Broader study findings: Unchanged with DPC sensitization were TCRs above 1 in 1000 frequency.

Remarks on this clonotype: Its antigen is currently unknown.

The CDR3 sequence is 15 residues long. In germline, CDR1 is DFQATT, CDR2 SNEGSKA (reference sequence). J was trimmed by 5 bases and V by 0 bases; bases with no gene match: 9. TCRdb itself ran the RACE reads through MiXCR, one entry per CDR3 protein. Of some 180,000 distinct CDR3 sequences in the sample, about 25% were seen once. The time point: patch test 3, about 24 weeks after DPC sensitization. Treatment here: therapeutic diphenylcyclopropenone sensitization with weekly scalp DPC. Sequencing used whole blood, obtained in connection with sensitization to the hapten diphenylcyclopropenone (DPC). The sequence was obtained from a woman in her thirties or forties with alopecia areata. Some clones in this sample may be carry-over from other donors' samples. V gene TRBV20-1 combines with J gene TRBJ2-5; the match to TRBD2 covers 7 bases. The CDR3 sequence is CSAREGAGAGETQYF. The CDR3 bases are TGCAGTGCTAGAGAGGGTGCGGGAGCAGGCGAGACCCAGTACTTC.